These T cell receptor beta chains were read from a single sample in a study of Graves' ophthalmopathy and Graves' hyperthyroidism. TCRdb analysed the multiplex PCR reads with MiXCR anew, one entry per CDR3 protein. The data hold 200,000 to 250,000 distinct CDR3 sequences, with about 22% observed a single time. Sequenced input: peripheral blood. The origin of the receptors is a woman aged 45-65 years with Graves' ophthalmopathy. Each CDR3 is given with its conserved first and last residue. D genes are given only for firm matches. Rows give clone size only sometimes, using once, few, many, or a class for an expanded clone.

CDR3 length,V gene,D gene,clone size,J gene,CDR3 DNA,CDR3 protein
15,TRBV3-1,TRBD2,many,TRBJ2-1,TGTGCCAGCAGCCCCGGACTAGCGGGGTACAATGAGCAGTTCTTC,CASSPGLAGYNEQFF
14,TRBV29-1,-,many,TRBJ2-7,TGCAGCGTTGTAGGACCAGGGTCAGTCTACGAGCAGTACTTC,CSVVGPGSVYEQYF
15,TRBV7-2,-,-,TRBJ2-1,TGTGCCAGCAGCTTATCGCACGGAAGCTACAATGAGCAGTTCTTC,CASSLSHGSYNEQFF
16,TRBV27,-,many,TRBJ1-2,TGTGCCAGCAGCCCGGGACTGAGCAACTCGTACTATGGCTACACCTTC,CASSPGLSNSYYGYTF
16,TRBV6-5,-,many,TRBJ2-4,TGTGCCAGCAGTTACGGACGGACGCCTGACAAAAACATTCAGTACTTC,CASSYGRTPDKNIQYF
14,TRBV5-1,TRBD1,many,TRBJ2-5,TGCGCCAGCAGCTTGGGACAGGGGAAAGAGACCCAGTACTTC,CASSLGQGKETQYF
13,TRBV20-1,-,many,TRBJ2-5,TGCAGTGCTAGACCGGGACCCAGGGAGACCCAGTACTTC,CSARPGPRETQYF
13,TRBV28,-,many,TRBJ1-3,TGTGCCAGTACGCCAGGGTATGGAAACACCATATATTTT,CASTPGYGNTIYF
13,TRBV27,-,many,TRBJ2-5,TGTGCCAGCAGTCTAGCGAATTGGGAGACCCAGTACTTC,CASSLANWETQYF
13,TRBV4-1,TRBD1,few,TRBJ1-1,TGCGCCAGCAGCCAAGAGGACAGGGGTAGAGATTTCTTT,CASSQEDRGRDFF
16,TRBV6-5,-,-,TRBJ1-2,TGTGCCAGCAGTTACTCAGCCGCAGCTAATAACTATGGCTACACCTTC,CASSYSAAANNYGYTF
15,TRBV12-3/TRBV12-4,-,-,TRBJ2-6,TGTGCCAGCAGGACGGGAAACTCTGGGGCCAACGTCCTGACTTTC,CASRTGNSGANVLTF
15,TRBV11-2,-,once,TRBJ1-1,TGTGCCAGCAGTTTACGGGCCAGCATAAACACTGAAGCTTTCTTT,CASSLRASINTEAFF
14,TRBV28,-,-,TRBJ2-5,TGTGCCAGCAGGCCTCTTGTCACCCAAGAGACCCAGTACTTC,CASRPLVTQETQYF
14,TRBV6-5,-,many,TRBJ2-4,TGTGCCAGCAGTTACGGCGCAGCCAAAAACATTCAGTACTTC,CASSYGAAKNIQYF
11,TRBV6-5,TRBD1,many,TRBJ1-1,TGTGCCAGCGACAGGGTCGCTGAAGCTTTCTTT,CASDRVAEAFF
17,TRBV11-2,TRBD1,many,TRBJ1-2,TGTGCCAGCAGCCGATGGACAGGGGGCAGAAGGAACTATGGCTACACCTTC,CASSRWTGGRRNYGYTF
11,TRBV27,TRBD1,many,TRBJ1-1,TGTGCCAGCAGTTCGGGACAGCAAGCTTTCTTT,CASSSGQQAFF
17,TRBV27,TRBD2,many,TRBJ2-5,TGTGCCAGCAGTTCGCCCGTCGGGACTAGCGGGATGGAGACCCAGTACTTC,CASSSPVGTSGMETQYF
15,TRBV20-1,-,many,TRBJ1-5,TGCAGTGCTATACAGGCACGTTATAGCAATCAGCCCCAGCATTTT,CSAIQARYSNQPQHF
12,TRBV3-1,-,few,TRBJ2-7,TGTGCCAGCAGCCAGGGAGGAGGGCAGCAGTACTTC,CASSQGGGQQYF
14,TRBV6-1,-,many,TRBJ2-5,TGTGCCAGCAGTCCAGAGGGTACCCAAGAGACCCAGTACTTC,CASSPEGTQETQYF
15,TRBV18,TRBD1,many,TRBJ2-7,TGTGCCAGCTCGTCGACAGGGGGCGGATTCTACGAGCAGTACTTC,CASSSTGGGFYEQYF
15,TRBV11-2,-,few,TRBJ2-2,TGTGCCAGCAGCCTTACAGGGTATCCGACCGGGGAGCTGTTTTTT,CASSLTGYPTGELFF
15,TRBV28,TRBD1,many,TRBJ1-6,TGTGCCAGCAGTTCAACCACAGGGGAATTCTCACCCCTCCACTTT,CASSSTTGEFSPLHF
14,TRBV29-1,TRBD2,-,TRBJ2-7,TGCAGCGTTGAAAGCTCGGAAGTGGGAGGGCCTAGGTACTTC,CSVESSEVGGPRYF
14,TRBV6-5,-,-,TRBJ1-6,TGTGCCAGCAGTTCGTCCATACCCCTAAGAACCCTCCACTTT,CASSSSIPLRTLHF
12,TRBV12-3/TRBV12-4,-,-,TRBJ1-1,TGTGCCAGCAGTCCCCAGGTGGGTGAAGCTTTCTTT,CASSPQVGEAFF
13,TRBV7-2,-,-,TRBJ2-1,TGTGCCAGCAGCTTATCCAGGTTGGGGGAGCAGTTCTTC,CASSLSRLGEQFF
15,TRBV15,-,-,TRBJ1-2,TGTGCCACCAGCAGAGATGGGGGACCCCGATATGGCTACACCTTC,CATSRDGGPRYGYTF
13,TRBV6-5,-,many,TRBJ1-2,TGTGCCAGCATTACGACAGCTAACTATGGCAACACCTTC,CASITTANYGNTF
15,TRBV24-1,TRBD1,many,TRBJ2-7,TGTGCCACCAGTGATGCCGGGACAGGGGGCTACGAGCAGTACTTC,CATSDAGTGGYEQYF
16,TRBV30,TRBD2,many,TRBJ2-7,TGTGCCTGGAGTGTATTCAGCGGGGGGAAACTCTACGAGCAGTACTTC,CAWSVFSGGKLYEQYF
14,TRBV10-3,-,many,TRBJ2-2,TGTGCCACCAGCGGTTCCGAGAACACCGGGGAGCTGTTTTTT,CATSGSENTGELFF
13,TRBV12-3/TRBV12-4,-,many,TRBJ2-7,TGTGCCAGCAGGTTCACAGGGTTAAACGAGCAGTACTTC,CASRFTGLNEQYF
16,TRBV19,TRBD1,many,TRBJ1-1,TGTGCCAGTAGTATTGGCGGACAGGGATGGGGGACTGAAGCTTTCTTT,CASSIGGQGWGTEAFF
13,TRBV20-1,TRBD2,few,TRBJ2-7,TGCAGTGCTAGAGGCGGGAGGGCCTACGAGCAGTACTTC,CSARGGRAYEQYF
14,TRBV7-2,-,-,TRBJ1-5,TGTGCCAGCAGCCCACACCAGGGCGGGCAGCCCCAGCATTTT,CASSPHQGGQPQHF